This TCR beta chain was obtained from a study of T cell repertoires in cytomegalovirus infection. On the study more broadly: Recently described HLA-C-restricted plus well-studied HLA-B-restricted CMV epitopes were used. The public TCR beta signatures pointed to both CMV infection and matching HLA type. Study findings and constraints: The ex vivo response was dominated by HLA-C-restricted CMV-specific TCR beta clonotypes. Identification of carriers of CMV plus the relevant HLA was achieved through cumulative public TCR beta family frequency.

TCRdb redid the calling of the reads with MiXCR, one entry per CDR3 protein. Found here are about 150,000 distinct CDR3 sequences, over 30% of them singletons; the top ten hold around half. Notes on this clonotype: The antigen is undetermined. Germline is not matched at one junction end, which may reflect a read error.

The TCR sequence derives from a human donor in good health (CMV status not recorded). Some clones in this sample may be carry-over from other donors' samples. The sample was CD8+ T cells from cultured PBMCs, taken from culture after CMV antigen stimulation.

The CDR3 protein is CASSQVDESGGQDTQYF. CDR3 sequence (DNA): TGTGCCAGCAGCCAAGTTGATGAAAGCGGGGGCCAGGATACGCAGTATTTT. J is TRBJ2-3 and V is TRBV4-1; 8 bases map to TRBD2. The CDR3 is 17 residues long. CDR1 MGHRA and CDR2 YSYEKL come from the germline V gene.